This TCR beta chain appears in the sequencing data of a study of cytomegalovirus exposure and HLA in healthy donors. As regards this clone: Antigen unknown.

Both 60 Vbeta primers and 13 Jbeta primers went into the PCR. Measured with immunoSEQ multiplex PCR; TCRdb has only the in-frame clones, and not every one. Among 120,000 or so clones listed, 74% were seen once. Findings and caveats of the study: TCR beta sequences reportedly predicted most subjects' HLA-A and HLA-B alleles accurately. A missense variant in DCLRE1C was later tied to TCR beta V- and J-gene trimming. The listing of some 170 TCR beta chains classed them as cytomegalovirus-associated.

Per germline, CDR1 SGDLS and CDR2 YYNGEE. CDR3 length equals 13 residues. With 1 base removed from V and 4 bases from J, the gap between germline ends came to 3 bases. The clonotype comes from a man aged 40-55 years in good health and CMV-seropositive. Material for sequencing was PBMCs. V gene TRBV9 combines with J gene TRBJ2-6, with D hard to call. Written as DNA, the CDR3 is TGTGCCAGCAGCGTACTAGGGGCCAACGTCCTGACTTTC. Protein: CASSVLGANVLTF. Filled out from reference TRBV9 and TRBJ2-6, the complete variable domain reads DSGVTQTPKHLITATGQRVTLRCSPRSGDLSVYWYQQSLDQGLQFLIQYYNGEERAKGNILERFSAQQFPDLHSELNLSSLELGDSALYFCASSVLGANVLTFGAGSRLTVL.